This T cell receptor (beta chain) was sequenced for a study of neoadjuvant anti-PD-1 for oral cavity cancer. The CDR3 consists of 18 residues. Trimming took off 2 bases at V and 0 bases at J, with 17 bases between the two ends. Germline V gives CDR1 MNHEY, CDR2 SMNVEV (reference sequence). Time point meaning: after neoadjuvant nivolumab, at surgical resection. Most PBMC samples had approximately 470 ng input DNA in six replicates. This table comes from immunoSEQ multiplex PCR, and its TCRdb copy is limited to in-frame clones, with some not included. This table holds roughly 46,000 clones, 77% found once. This clone was found once.

The clonotype was recovered from a person between 40 and 79 years old with oral cavity squamous cell carcinoma. The V gene is TRBV27, the J gene TRBJ1-5; D gene ambiguous. Sample: PBMCs, taken after nivolumab (anti-PD-1) treatment. The CDR3 DNA sequence: TGTGCCAGCAGTTTACTGGAGACGGGTCGGGATAGCAATCAGCCCCAGCATTTT. It yields the protein CASSLLETGRDSNQPQHF.